Below, 11 T cell receptor beta chains from the same sample are listed, as sequenced in a study of cytomegalovirus exposure and HLA in healthy donors. The PCR used 60 Vbeta and 13 Jbeta primers. Profiling relied on immunoSEQ multiplex PCR, and the TCRdb table lists in-frame clones only, not all of them. Of over 150,000 clones detected, around 85% appear once; the ten largest clones hold roughly 2%. Sequencing input: PBMCs. The receptors were sampled from a human donor in good health.

This clone came up a few times. This chain joins TRBV5-6 and TRBJ2-2, with 10 bases aligning to TRBD2. CDR3 length: 18 amino acids. J was trimmed by 1 base and V by 1 base; bases with no gene match: 7. Per the germline V gene, CDR1 is SGHDT and CDR2 is YYEEEE. The CDR3 DNA sequence: TGTGCCAGCAGCTTGATAGCGCCTAGCGGGAGGAACACCGGGGAGCTGTTTTTT. Translated, it gives CASSLIAPSGRNTGELFF.

The gene calls are TRBV19 and TRBJ1-2, with TRBD1 matching 9 bases. The CDR3 runs to 16 residues. In germline, CDR1 is LNHDA, CDR2 SQIVND (reference sequence). Germline trimming cut 7 bases from V and 3 bases from J; bases unmatched to any gene: 12. CDR3 region: CASIPAGQGSDYGYTF. The CDR3, as DNA: TGTGCCAGTATCCCGGCCGGACAGGGGAGTGACTATGGCTACACCTTC.

The chain is built from TRBV4-3 and TRBJ2-3; maybe TRBD1 (6 bases). Germline V gene sequence: CDR1 LGHNA, CDR2 YSLEER. The CDR3 totals 13 residues. V lost 4 bases and J 4 bases, leaving 9 bases between the germline ends. CDR3 sequence reads: CASSLEGADTQYF. The CDR3 region has the DNA TGCGCCAGCAGCCTTGAGGGGGCAGATACGCAGTATTTT.

This rearrangement joins TRBV29-1 to TRBJ1-1, with D possibly matching TRBD1 (6 bases). The CDR3 sequence is 12 residues long. Germline V CDR1 and CDR2: SQVTM, ANQGSEA. V lost 7 bases, J lost 7 bases, and 16 bases lay in between. In DNA, the CDR3 is TGCAGCGCCACAACCGACAGGTATGAAGCTTTCTTT. It translates to CSATTDRYEAFF.

This clone was counted a few times. The V and J genes are TRBV6-5 and TRBJ1-6; D might be TRBD1 (5 bases). CDR3 length equals 13 residues. Trimming stripped 2 bases from V and 6 bases from J, with 5 bases between. In germline, CDR1 is MNHEY, CDR2 SVGAGI. Here the CDR3 DNA reads TGTGCCAGCAGTTACAGGGGTAATTCACCCCTCCACTTT. It codes for CASSYRGNSPLHF.

V usage is TRBV7-2 and J usage is TRBJ2-7; 8 bases map to TRBD1. Per germline, CDR1 SGHTA and CDR2 FQGNSA. V lost 2 bases and J lost 6; bases outside the gene matches: 12. The CDR3 is 16 amino acids. CDR3 amino acids: CASSLWSRPQGVEQYF. The CDR3, as DNA: TGTGCCAGCAGCTTATGGTCTCGCCCACAGGGGGTCGAGCAGTACTTC.

The chain recombines TRBV18 with TRBJ2-7; TRBD1 might be the D (5 bases). Trimming stripped 3 bases from V and 6 bases from J, with 12 bases between. Germline-derived CDR1 and CDR2 are KGHSH and LQKENI. CDR3 length equals 13 residues. Here the CDR3 DNA reads TGTGCCAGCTCACCTACCAGGGAACGCGAGCAGTACTTC. Its translation is CASSPTREREQYF.

The count of this clone is one. The chain has TRBV4-2 and TRBJ2-5; 12 bases fit TRBD2. CDR3 length: 16 amino acids. After removal of 1 base from V and 3 bases from J, the junction contained 3 bases not matched to a gene. In germline, CDR1 is LGHNA, CDR2 YNFKEQ. As DNA, the CDR3 is TGTGCCAGCAGCCAAGGACTAGCGGGGGTAAAAGAGACCCAGTACTTC. Its protein is CASSQGLAGVKETQYF.

The CDR3 is CASSLSRRNSGANVLTF. In DNA form, the CDR3 reads TGTGCCAGCAGCCTCTCTCGCAGGAACTCTGGGGCCAACGTCCTGACTTTC. This sequence joins TRBV7-2 and TRBJ2-6; D is undetermined. Trimming stripped 5 bases from V and 0 bases from J, with 14 bases between. The germline gives CDR1 SGHTA, CDR2 FQGNSA. CDR3 length: 17 amino acids. The whole variable domain, filled in from reference TRBV7-2 and TRBJ2-6, reads GAGVSQSPSNKVTEKGKDVELRCDPISGHTALYWYRQSLGQGLEFLIYFQGNSAPDKSGLPSDRFSAERTGGSVSTLTIQRTQQEDSAVYLCASSLSRRNSGANVLTFGAGSRLTVL.

The gene calls are TRBV6-1 and TRBJ2-7; no clear D gene. Trimming removed 5 bases from V and 9 bases from J, with 8 bases in between. This CDR3 has 10 residues. CDR1 MNHNS and CDR2 SASEGT come from the germline V gene. The CDR3 DNA reads as TGTGCCAGCAGTTCAGGCTGGCAGTACTTC. Amino acid sequence: CASSSGWQYF.

J is TRBJ2-7 and V is TRBV15; no clear D gene. CDR1 and CDR2 from the germline V gene are LNHNV and YYDKDF (reference sequence). CDR3 size: 14 residues. The V gene lost 0 bases and the J gene lost 2 bases, with 8 bases spanning the gap. The CDR3 DNA is TGTGCCACCAGCAGAGATTTTGGGCCCTACGAGCAGTACTTC. Translated: CATSRDFGPYEQYF. The whole variable domain, remainder taken from reference TRBV15 and TRBJ2-7, is DAMVIQNPRYQVTQFGKPVTLSCSQTLNHNVMYWYQQKSSQAPKLLFHYYDKDFNNEADTPDNFQSRRPNTSFCFLDIRSPGLGDTAMYLCATSRDFGPYEQYFGPGTRLTVT.